The 22 T cell receptor beta chains given below trace back to one sample, sequenced in a study of Graves' ophthalmopathy and Graves' hyperthyroidism. Researchers took RNA transcripts and amplified TCR beta CDR3 regions from them. Investigators did first-round RT-PCR with HTBI primers, then second-round multiplex PCR. TCRdb re-derived calls from the multiplex PCR reads in MiXCR, one entry per CDR3 protein. Among under 350,000 distinct CDR3 sequences, about 17% were seen once, and the ten largest hold about 12%. Sequencing input: peripheral blood. The receptors originated from an adult man with Graves' ophthalmopathy.

At least ten counts were recorded for this clonotype. This chain uses TRBV7-2 with TRBJ2-7, with 10 bases lining up with TRBD1. The length of the CDR3 is 16 residues. The trim removed 6 bases at V and 6 bases at J, leaving 14 bases unmatched. Germline assignment: CDR1 SGHTA and CDR2 FQGNSA. This CDR3 reads CASSVLTGQGNIEQYF. The CDR3 nucleotides read TGTGCCAGCAGTGTTCTTACGGGACAGGGGAATATCGAGCAGTACTTC.

In this sample, this clonotype turned up many times. The chain has TRBV11-2 and TRBJ1-2; D gene ambiguous. Trimming cost V 0 bases and J 4 bases, with 12 bases left between them. Germline V gene sequence: CDR1 SGHAT, CDR2 FQNNGV. CDR3 size: 15 residues. DNA of the CDR3: TGTGCCAGCAGCTTAGATAGTCAGGACGGCTATGGCTACACCTTC. Protein: CASSLDSQDGYGYTF.

This clonotype was counted ten times or more. The chain uses TRBV12-3 or TRBV12-4 and TRBJ2-7, with 12 bases lining up with TRBD2. The V and J ends lost 6 bases and 0 bases, in that order; junction bases with no gene match: 9. This CDR3 has 17 residues. The CDR3, as DNA: TGTGCCAGCAGCCGTAGGACTAGCGGGGAGAGCTCCTACGAGCAGTACTTC. It codes for CASSRRTSGESSYEQYF.

This clonotype was recorded many times. V usage is TRBV9 and J usage is TRBJ1-6; tentatively, D is TRBD1 (6 bases). The germline V gene has CDR1 SGDLS and CDR2 YYNGEE. CDR3 length: 15 residues. V lost 0 bases, J lost 10 bases, and 14 bases lay in between. DNA for the CDR3: TGTGCCAGCAGCGTAGAGTCACAGGGTGGCTCACCCCTCCACTTT. Its protein is CASSVESQGGSPLHF.

This clonotype was counted ten times or more. This chain links TRBV28 with TRBJ1-2, with TRBD1 identical over 7 bases. There are 13 residues in the CDR3. Unmatched junction bases numbered 6, after V lost 5 bases and J lost 6 bases. Germline assignment: CDR1 MDHEN and CDR2 SYDVKM. The CDR3 nucleotides read TGTGCCAGCAGTCTGACAGGGAAGCATGGCTACACCTTC. Residues: CASSLTGKHGYTF.

This clonotype was counted many times. This chain joins TRBV25-1 and TRBJ2-7; tentatively, D is TRBD2 (7 bases). The CDR3 consists of 17 residues. Trimming stripped 4 bases from V and 2 bases from J, with 21 bases between. In germline, CDR1 is MGHDK, CDR2 SYGVNS. The CDR3 spells CASSVPGGRGPTYEQYF. CDR3 nucleotides: TGTGCCAGCAGTGTACCGGGTGGGCGGGGGCCCACCTACGAGCAGTACTTC.

This clonotype occurred many times. This chain links TRBV6-2 or TRBV6-3 with TRBJ1-1, with a weak D call TRBD1 (5 bases). In germline, CDR1 is MNHEY, CDR2 SVGEGT. The CDR3 is made up of 11 amino acids. Trimming removed 5 bases at V and 6 bases at J, with 7 bases between. CDR3 DNA sequence: TGTGCCAGCAGTAGGGGTGCTGAAGCTTTCTTT. Residues: CASSRGAEAFF.

This clonotype occurred many times. The rearrangement uses TRBV29-1 and TRBJ2-5; D may be TRBD1 (6 bases). CDR1 is SQVTM, CDR2 ANQGSEA, per germline. V lost 4 bases, J lost 1 base, and 16 bases lay in between. The CDR3 runs 15 residues. The CDR3 nucleotides are TGCAGCGTTGTAAGGGACAAGGGCCCCCAAGAGACCCAGTACTTC. This gives the protein CSVVRDKGPQETQYF.

This clonotype was counted ten times or more. The chain joins TRBV12-3 or TRBV12-4 to TRBJ2-7; no definite D call. The CDR3 contains 13 residues. The V gene lost 5 bases and the J gene lost 6 bases, with 14 bases spanning the gap. This CDR3 is CASSSSRAGEQYF. The CDR3 region has the DNA TGTGCCAGCAGTAGCAGTCGAGCAGGCGAGCAGTACTTC.

The genes are TRBV6-1 and TRBJ2-2; 7 bases map to TRBD1. The length of the CDR3 is 14 residues. The V and J ends lost 10 bases and 2 bases, in that order; junction bases with no gene match: 7. Germline assignment: CDR1 MNHNS and CDR2 SASEGT. The CDR3 nucleotides are TGTGCCATTCCGGGACAGACAAACACCGGGGAGCTGTTTTTT. Translating gives CAIPGQTNTGELFF.

The sample holds many counts of this clonotype. The chain combines TRBV5-1 with TRBJ2-5; weak D call: TRBD1 (6 bases). Germline V gene lookup returns CDR1 SGHRS and CDR2 YFSETQ. The CDR3 sequence is 15 residues long. The V and J ends lost 1 base and 3 bases respectively, with 13 bases between them. The CDR3 nucleotides read TGCGCCAGCAGCTTGAAACAGGGTTGGGAAGAGACCCAGTACTTC. This gives the protein CASSLKQGWEETQYF.

This clonotype was seen repeatedly, ten times or more. The chain couples TRBV7-8 to TRBJ1-6; D remains ambiguous. The germline CDR1 and CDR2 sequences are SGHVS and FQNEAQ. Deletions cut 4 bases from V and 0 bases from J, with 10 bases between. The CDR3 runs 16 residues. CDR3 in DNA: TGTGCCAGCAGCTCGACACGGAGCTCCTATAATTCACCCCTCCACTTT. Its translation is CASSSTRSSYNSPLHF.

This clonotype occurred many times. The chain employs TRBV7-9 and TRBJ1-1; TRBD1 aligns across 7 bases. CDR3 size: 12 residues. J lost 7 bases, V lost 4 bases, and 3 bases had no gene match. Germline CDR1 SEHNR, CDR2 FQNEAQ (reference sequence). CDR3 sequence reads: CASSWTGGEAFF. CDR3 coding DNA: TGTGCCAGCAGCTGGACAGGCGGTGAAGCTTTCTTT.

This chain connects TRBV30 to TRBJ1-1, with D perhaps matching TRBD1 (6 bases). This CDR3 is 13 amino acids long. CDR1 and CDR2 from the germline V gene are GTSNPN and SVGIG (reference sequence). V was clipped by 5 bases and J by 4 bases, with 14 bases between them. CDR3 sequence (DNA): TGTGCCTGGGGGAGCACAGGGACCACTGAAGCTTTCTTT. This translates into CAWGSTGTTEAFF.

This clonotype was counted ten times or more. The chain links TRBV14 to TRBJ2-5, with 7 bases identical to TRBD1. V shed 3 bases and J 2 bases; nucleotides not matched to a gene: 3. Germline-derived CDR1 and CDR2 are SGHDN and FVKESK. CDR3 length: 14 residues. The CDR3 nucleotides are TGTGCCAGCAGCCATGACAGGGTTCAAGAGACCCAGTACTTC. This translates into CASSHDRVQETQYF.

The rearrangement joins TRBV10-3 to TRBJ2-2, with D perhaps TRBD2 (6 bases). CDR1 ENHRY and CDR2 SYGVKD come from the germline V gene. CDR3 length: 16 residues. With 6 bases removed from V and 4 bases from J, the gap between germline ends came to 18 bases. The CDR3 DNA reads TGTGCCATCAGCCCCTTTGGGGGGTTGACCACCGGGGAGCTGTTTTTT. This sequence encodes CAISPFGGLTTGELFF.

This clonotype was found many times. The rearrangement links TRBV4-2 to TRBJ1-1; D not certain. Trimming cost V 4 bases and J 2 bases, with 5 bases left between them. CDR3 length equals 12 residues. The germline V gene has CDR1 LGHNA and CDR2 YNFKEQ. In DNA, the CDR3 is TGTGCCAGCAGCCCCTCAAACACTGAAGCTTTCTTT. Translation gives CASSPSNTEAFF.

This clonotype was seen repeatedly, ten times or more. The chain is built from TRBV4-1 and TRBJ2-7; 9 bases agree with TRBD2. The CDR3 length is 15 residues. Per the germline V gene, CDR1 is MGHRA and CDR2 is YSYEKL. Trimming at V came to 5 bases and at J to 5 bases, leaving 10 bases not matched to a gene. Written as DNA, the CDR3 is TGCGCCAGCAGCTCGAGGACTAGCGCCGGCCACGAGCAGTACTTC. Its translation is CASSSRTSAGHEQYF.

This clonotype was detected many times. The genes are TRBV18 and TRBJ2-5; a possible D gene is TRBD2 (5 bases). In germline, CDR1 is KGHSH, CDR2 LQKENI. With 4 bases removed from V and 5 bases from J, the gap between germline ends came to 17 bases. The CDR3 covers 15 residues. CDR3 coding DNA: TGTGCCAGCTCACAACAAAGTGGGAGTCAGGAGACCCAGTACTTC. Translated, it gives CASSQQSGSQETQYF. The whole variable domain, filled in from reference TRBV18 and TRBJ2-5, reads NAGVMQNPRHLVRRRGQEARLRCSPMKGHSHVYWYRQLPEEGLKFMVYLQKENIIDESGMPKERFSAEFPKEGPSILRIQQVVRGDSAAYFCASSQQSGSQETQYFGPGTRLLVL.

The V and J genes are TRBV6-1 and TRBJ1-2, with D possibly matching TRBD1 (6 bases). The CDR3 loop spans 13 amino acids. V lost 6 bases and J lost 4, with 12 bases in between. CDR1 and CDR2 from the germline V gene are MNHNS and SASEGT. The CDR3 reads CASSPHRVYGYTF. CDR3 in DNA: TGTGCCAGCAGCCCCCACAGGGTCTATGGCTACACCTTC.

This clonotype was detected ten times or more. The J gene is TRBJ2-2, the V gene TRBV6-5, with 13 bases that match TRBD2. CDR1 MNHEY and CDR2 SVGAGI come from the germline V gene. The CDR3 has 16 residues. V lost 2 bases and J lost 3; bases outside the gene matches: 0. The chain's CDR3 is CASSYGLAGDTGELFF. Written as DNA, the CDR3 is TGTGCCAGCAGTTACGGACTAGCGGGGGACACCGGGGAGCTGTTTTTT.

The V gene is TRBV4-1, the J gene TRBJ2-7; 13 bases map to TRBD2. V lost 2 bases to trimming and J lost 2 bases; unmatched junction nucleotides: 3. This CDR3 has 16 residues. The germline V gene encodes CDR1 MGHRA and CDR2 YSYEKL. The DNA for the CDR3 is TGCGCCAGCAGCCAATCCGGGACTAGCGGGACCTACGAGCAGTACTTC. Translation gives CASSQSGTSGTYEQYF.